The next 22 T cell receptor beta chains were all read from a single sample in a study of cytotoxic CD8 clonotypes in ibrutinib-treated CLL. Only in-frame clones appear in the TCRdb table, and some are missing; sequencing was by immunoSEQ multiplex PCR. The data hold fewer than 150,000 clones, with 84% observed a single time. Sequenced here: PBMCs, sampled after 24 months of ibrutinib treatment. The receptors originated from a human donor with chronic lymphocytic leukemia.

This sequence joins TRBV19 and TRBJ1-1; no reliable D call. Germline-derived CDR1 and CDR2 are LNHDA and SQIVND (reference sequence). Trimming shortened V by 5 bases and J by 4 bases, and 23 bases separated the two germline ends. The CDR3 has 17 residues. CDR3 loop: CASSASTTLLTATEAFF. The CDR3 coding sequence is TGTGCCAGTAGTGCAAGTACCACCCTCCTAACGGCCACTGAAGCTTTCTTT.

CDR3 nucleotides: TGTGCCAGCAGCTTGCCGCAGGGGTTTGCTTTCTTT. Its translation: CASSLPQGFAFF. The rearrangement links TRBV5-6 to TRBJ1-1; D is perhaps TRBD1 (6 bases). The CDR3 has 12 amino acids. Trimming removed 1 base from V and 11 bases from J, with 12 bases in between. Germline V CDR1 and CDR2: SGHDT, YYEEEE.

The chain couples TRBV2 to TRBJ1-1; TRBD1 matches at 9 bases. There are 14 residues in the CDR3. Germline V lookup: CDR1 SNHLY, CDR2 FYNNEI. With V trimmed by 9 bases and J by 4 bases, 9 bases remained unmatched. CDR3 sequence reads: CARDRGPVGTEAFF. Here the CDR3 DNA reads TGTGCCAGGGACAGGGGACCCGTCGGCACTGAAGCTTTCTTT.

This sequence joins TRBV5-6 and TRBJ2-2; 7 bases are a match to TRBD1. With V trimmed by 0 bases and J by 8 bases, 4 bases remained unmatched. This CDR3 contains 14 residues. In germline, CDR1 is SGHDT, CDR2 YYEEEE. The CDR3 DNA reads TGTGCCAGCAGCTTGGTAGGGGGCTCTGGGGAGCTGTTTTTT. Encoded protein: CASSLVGGSGELFF. Together with reference TRBV5-6 and TRBJ2-2, the CDR3 gives the full variable domain: DAGVTQSPTHLIKTRGQQVTLRCSPKSGHDTVSWYQQALGQGPQFIFQYYEEEERQRGNFPDRFSGHQFPNYSSELNVNALLLGDSALYLCASSLVGGSGELFFGEGSRLTVL.

This sequence joins TRBV7-6 and TRBJ1-1; D is possibly TRBD1 (6 bases). The CDR3 has 15 residues. The germline CDR1 and CDR2 sequences are SGHVS and FNYEAQ. With 8 bases removed from V and 3 bases from J, the gap between germline ends came to 19 bases. CDR3 region: CASSGVAGGHTEAFF. The CDR3 DNA follows: TGTGCCAGCTCTGGGGTAGCGGGGGGGCACACTGAAGCTTTCTTT.

The J gene is TRBJ1-5, the V gene TRBV6-1, with TRBD1 matching 7 bases. There are 15 residues in the CDR3. V shed 4 bases and J 4 bases; nucleotides not matched to a gene: 7. CDR1 is MNHNS, CDR2 SASEGT, per germline. CDR3 in amino acids: CASSGSGGRNQPQHF. The CDR3 DNA reads as TGTGCCAGCAGTGGCTCAGGGGGAAGGAATCAGCCCCAGCATTTT.

The rearrangement uses TRBV7-2 and TRBJ2-7; D may be TRBD2 (5 bases). V lost 0 bases, J lost 3 bases, and 9 bases lay in between. Germline CDR1 reads SGHTA; CDR2 reads FQGNSA. This CDR3 is built from 14 residues. The CDR3 loop is CASSLALLGYEQYF. The CDR3 nucleotides read TGTGCCAGCAGCTTAGCGTTACTAGGCTACGAGCAGTACTTC. Using reference TRBV7-2 and TRBJ2-7 for the parts outside the CDR3, the full variable domain is GAGVSQSPSNKVTEKGKDVELRCDPISGHTALYWYRQSLGQGLEFLIYFQGNSAPDKSGLPSDRFSAERTGGSVSTLTIQRTQQEDSAVYLCASSLALLGYEQYFGPGTRLTVT.

This chain joins TRBV19 and TRBJ2-6; the D is unclear. Germline V gene lookup returns CDR1 LNHDA and CDR2 SQIVND (reference sequence). The V gene lost 3 bases and the J gene lost 12 bases, with 12 bases spanning the gap. The CDR3 consists of 13 residues. The CDR3 DNA is TGTGCCAGTAGTATTGCCATGGCCGGCGTCCTGACTTTC. It translates to CASSIAMAGVLTF. The full variable domain, its missing parts supplied by reference TRBV19 and TRBJ2-6, is DGGITQSPKYLFRKEGQNVTLSCEQNLNHDAMYWYRQDPGQGLRLIYYSQIVNDFQKGDIAEGYSVSREKKESFPLTVTSAQKNPTAFYLCASSIAMAGVLTFGAGSRLTVL.

V is TRBV5-1 and J is TRBJ2-5; 7 bases fit TRBD1. Losses at the gene ends were 0 bases for V and 5 bases for J; bases not matched to a gene: 7. This CDR3 contains 15 residues. Per the germline V gene, CDR1 is SGHRS and CDR2 is YFSETQ. As DNA, the CDR3 is TGCGCCAGCAGCTTGGATGGCAGGGGGTTTGAGACCCAGTACTTC. Encoded protein: CASSLDGRGFETQYF.

The chain is built from TRBV28 and TRBJ2-5; 9 nucleotides line up with TRBD1. The CDR3 consists of 14 residues. Trimming at V came to 6 bases and at J to 4 bases, leaving 6 bases not matched to a gene. CDR1 is MDHEN, CDR2 SYDVKM, per germline. DNA for the CDR3: TGTGCCAGCAGCCTCCCGGACAGGGGAGAGACCCAGTACTTC. Its protein product is CASSLPDRGETQYF.

The chain uses TRBV4-3 and TRBJ1-6; 8 bases are a match to TRBD1. Germline V CDR1 and CDR2: LGHNA, YSLEER. This CDR3 spans 15 amino acids. V shed 0 bases and J 5 bases; nucleotides not matched to a gene: 0. The CDR3 is CASSQEGQDNSPLHF. CDR3 in DNA: TGCGCCAGCAGCCAAGAGGGACAGGATAATTCACCCCTCCACTTT.

The rearrangement joins TRBV27 to TRBJ2-2, with D perhaps TRBD1 or TRBD2 (5 bases each). V gave up 5 bases and J gave up 0 bases, with 13 bases separating them. The CDR3 contains 16 residues. Looked up from germline, CDR1 is MNHEY and CDR2 is SMNVEV (reference sequence). This chain's CDR3 is CASSTTGTANTGELFF. The CDR3, as DNA: TGTGCCAGCAGTACAACCGGGACCGCGAACACCGGGGAGCTGTTTTTT.

This clone was found once. The chain carries TRBV6-1 and TRBJ2-5, with D maybe TRBD1 (6 bases). The V gene's germline CDR1 is MNHNS and CDR2 SASEGT. Between the trimmed V and J ends, which lost 2 bases and 7 bases, there was a span of 14 bases. This CDR3 spans 14 amino acids. The CDR3 bases are TGTGCCAGCAGTGAAAAGGGGAAGACAGGGACCCAGTACTTC. It is translated as CASSEKGKTGTQYF.

This clone has a single count. V is TRBV5-3 and J is TRBJ2-1; the D gene could be TRBD1 or TRBD2 (5 bases each). TRBV5-3 is reported as an ORF; its role is uncertain. Trimming shortened V by 6 bases and J by 0 bases, and 16 bases separated the two germline ends. This CDR3 is 16 amino acids long. Here the CDR3 reads CARKVEVRGSYNEQFF. CDR3 nucleotides: TGTGCCAGAAAGGTGGAGGTGAGGGGCTCCTACAATGAGCAGTTCTTC.

CDR3 region: CASSGASSTDTQYF. CDR3 bases: TGTGCCAGCAGCGGAGCTTCTAGCACAGATACGCAGTATTTT. V gene TRBV27 combines with J gene TRBJ2-3; no reliable D call. Germline-derived CDR1 and CDR2 are MNHEY and SMNVEV (reference sequence). This CDR3 spans 14 amino acids. V lost 6 bases and J lost 0, with 10 bases in between.

CDR3: CASRDRVGSPLHF. CDR3 in DNA: TGTGCCAGCAGGGACAGGGTGGGCTCACCCCTCCACTTT. The J gene is TRBJ1-6, the V gene TRBV6-6, with 8 positions matching TRBD1. The CDR3 is made up of 13 amino acids. Germline CDR1 reads MNHNY; CDR2 reads SVGAGI (reference sequence). The trim removed 6 bases at V and 10 bases at J, leaving 5 bases unmatched.

V is TRBV5-4 and J is TRBJ2-5; D is unresolved. V was pared by 3 bases and J by 0 bases, with 9 bases between. The CDR3 runs 14 residues. The germline V gene has CDR1 SGHNT and CDR2 YYREEE (reference sequence). The CDR3: CASSSTGYQETQYF. In DNA, the CDR3 is TGTGCCAGCAGCTCGACTGGTTACCAAGAGACCCAGTACTTC. The whole variable domain, remainder taken from reference TRBV5-4 and TRBJ2-5, is ETGVTQSPTHLIKTRGQQVTLRCSSQSGHNTVSWYQQALGQGPQFIFQYYREEENGRGNFPPRFSGLQFPNYSSELNVNALELDDSALYLCASSSTGYQETQYFGPGTRLLVL.

The J gene is TRBJ1-2, the V gene TRBV6-5, with D possibly matching TRBD1 (6 bases). The CDR3 is 14 amino acids. From germline, CDR1 is MNHEY and CDR2 SVGAGI. Trimming cost V 6 bases and J 2 bases, with 13 bases left between them. CDR3 sequence (DNA): TGTGCCAGCAGGCAACAGGGAAGCAACTATGGCTACACCTTC. Its protein is CASRQQGSNYGYTF.

V usage is TRBV29-1 and J usage is TRBJ2-2; D is ambiguous. Germline V gene lookup returns CDR1 SQVTM and CDR2 ANQGSEA. Trimming took off 4 bases at V and 2 bases at J, with 8 bases between the two ends. The CDR3 runs 13 residues. The CDR3 DNA follows: TGCAGCGTTGGTAACAGCAACACCGGGGAGCTGTTTTTT. Translated, it gives CSVGNSNTGELFF.

V is TRBV19 and J is TRBJ1-4; D ambiguous. Trimming shortened V by 4 bases and J by 6 bases, and 9 bases separated the two germline ends. The CDR3 runs 13 residues. Germline CDR1 LNHDA, CDR2 SQIVND (reference sequence). CDR3: CASSRAGDEKLFF. The CDR3, as DNA: TGTGCCAGTAGTAGGGCAGGTGATGAAAAACTGTTTTTT.

This chain links TRBV19 with TRBJ1-1; D is possibly TRBD1 (6 bases). V lost 5 bases and J 7 bases, leaving 17 bases between the germline ends. This CDR3 region has 14 residues. The germline V gene encodes CDR1 LNHDA and CDR2 SQIVND (reference sequence). The CDR3 sequence: CASSLLTGAFEAFF. CDR3 in DNA: TGTGCCAGTAGTCTGTTGACAGGTGCTTTTGAAGCTTTCTTT.

The chain links TRBV29-1 to TRBJ1-1; TRBD1 is a possible D gene (5 bases). There are 13 residues in the CDR3. The germline V gene has CDR1 SQVTM and CDR2 ANQGSEA. Deletions cut 8 bases from V and 0 bases from J, with 13 bases between. CDR3 in DNA: TGCAGCATCCGACAGAGCATGAACACTGAAGCTTTCTTT. Amino acids: CSIRQSMNTEAFF.